Given below is one T cell receptor (beta chain) in context. Its matching antigen is unknown. This record belongs to a study of T-cell reconstitution after alpha-beta-depleted transplantation in children. General observations from the study: When one year had passed after transplant, most T-cell counts and diversity came from newly produced T cells. Diversity of TCRbeta at day 60 was high in some patients, arising from surviving recipient T cells and thymic progenitors. Reported findings indicate that, about two months after transplant, alpha-beta T cells came from several hundred expanded clones, which were derived from non-depleted graft cells.

Germline loops: CDR1 SGHRS, CDR2 YFSETQ. The CDR3 is 15 residues long. The V end lost 8 bases, the J end lost 3 bases, and 19 bases lay between the germline ends. Unique molecular identifiers were used in preparing the TCRbeta library. In TCRdb, the PCR reads were re-called with MiXCR into one record per CDR3 protein. Of around 700,000 distinct CDR3 sequences in the sample, about 12% were seen once. This chain joins TRBV5-1 and TRBJ2-3; tentatively, D is TRBD1 or TRBD2 (5 bases each). This receptor was identified in a girl aged 2-10 years with congenital amegakaryocytic thrombocytopenia, due to receive a stem cell transplant. The specimen comprised PBMCs, sampled before TCRalphabeta/CD19-depleted stem cell transplant. The CDR3 loop is CASALEGIGTDTQYF. CDR3 sequence (DNA): TGCGCCAGTGCCCTCGAGGGGATTGGTACAGATACGCAGTATTTT.